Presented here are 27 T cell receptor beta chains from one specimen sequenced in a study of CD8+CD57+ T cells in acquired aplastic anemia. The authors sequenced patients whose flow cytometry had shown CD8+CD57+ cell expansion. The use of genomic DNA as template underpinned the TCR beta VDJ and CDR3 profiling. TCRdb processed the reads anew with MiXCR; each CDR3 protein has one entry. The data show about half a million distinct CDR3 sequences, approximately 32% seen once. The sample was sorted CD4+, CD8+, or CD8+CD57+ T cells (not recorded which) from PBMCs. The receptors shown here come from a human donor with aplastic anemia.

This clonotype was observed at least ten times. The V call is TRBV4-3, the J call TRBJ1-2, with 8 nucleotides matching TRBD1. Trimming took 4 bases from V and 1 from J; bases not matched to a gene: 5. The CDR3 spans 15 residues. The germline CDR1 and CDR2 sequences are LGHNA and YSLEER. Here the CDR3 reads CASSRTGSVNYGYTF. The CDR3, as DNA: TGCGCCAGCAGCCGGACAGGGTCGGTTAACTATGGCTACACCTTC.

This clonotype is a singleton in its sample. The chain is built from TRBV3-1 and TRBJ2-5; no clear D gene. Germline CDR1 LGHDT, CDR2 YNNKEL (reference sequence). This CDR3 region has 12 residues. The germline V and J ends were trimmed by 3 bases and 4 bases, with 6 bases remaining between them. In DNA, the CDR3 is TGTGCCAGCAGCCACTTTTTAGAGACCCAGTACTTC. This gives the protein CASSHFLETQYF.

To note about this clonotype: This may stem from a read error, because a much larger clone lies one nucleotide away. The CDR3 sequence is CASSGDRESRNTIYF. CDR3 nucleotide sequence: TGTGCCAGCAGCGGAGACAGGGAGTCACGAAACACCATATATTTT. This chain uses TRBV9 with TRBJ1-3, with TRBD1 matching 7 bases. The CDR3 is 15 amino acids. CDR1 is SGDLS, CDR2 YYNGEE, per germline. Germline trimming cut 3 bases from V and 5 bases from J; bases unmatched to any gene: 8.

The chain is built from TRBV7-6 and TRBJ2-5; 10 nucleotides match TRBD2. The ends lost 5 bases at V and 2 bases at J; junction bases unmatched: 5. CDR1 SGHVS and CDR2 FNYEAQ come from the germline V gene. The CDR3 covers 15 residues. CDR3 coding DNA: TGTGCCAGCAGCCAACTAGCGGGGTTACAAGAGACCCAGTACTTC. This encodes CASSQLAGLQETQYF.

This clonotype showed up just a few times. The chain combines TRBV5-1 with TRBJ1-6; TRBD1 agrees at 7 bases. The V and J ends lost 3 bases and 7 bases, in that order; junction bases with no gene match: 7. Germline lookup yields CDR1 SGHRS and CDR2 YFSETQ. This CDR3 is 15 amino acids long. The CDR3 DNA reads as TGCGCCAGCAGCTGGGCGTCGGACAGGAATTCACCCCTCCACTTT. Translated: CASSWASDRNSPLHF.

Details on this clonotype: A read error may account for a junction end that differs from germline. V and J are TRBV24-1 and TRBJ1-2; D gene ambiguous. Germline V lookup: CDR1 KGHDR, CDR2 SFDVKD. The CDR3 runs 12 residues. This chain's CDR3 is CATSDLKSGYAF. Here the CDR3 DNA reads TGTGCCACCAGTGATTTGAAGAGTGGCTACGCCTTC.

DNA for the CDR3: TGTGCCAGCAGCTTGGCGACTAGCGGGGTCCTCTACGAGCAGTACTTC. This encodes CASSLATSGVLYEQYF. V gene TRBV5-5 combines with J gene TRBJ2-7; TRBD2 matches at 11 bases. CDR1 is SGHKS, CDR2 YYEKEE, per germline (reference sequence). Unmatched junction bases numbered 5, after V lost 0 bases and J lost 3 bases. The CDR3 covers 16 residues.

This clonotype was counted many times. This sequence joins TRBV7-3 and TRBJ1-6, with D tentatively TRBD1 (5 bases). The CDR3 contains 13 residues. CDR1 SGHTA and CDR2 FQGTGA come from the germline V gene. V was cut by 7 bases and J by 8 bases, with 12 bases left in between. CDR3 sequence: CASTLGGYSPLHF. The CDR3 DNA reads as TGTGCCAGCACGCTTGGGGGTTATTCACCCCTCCACTTT.

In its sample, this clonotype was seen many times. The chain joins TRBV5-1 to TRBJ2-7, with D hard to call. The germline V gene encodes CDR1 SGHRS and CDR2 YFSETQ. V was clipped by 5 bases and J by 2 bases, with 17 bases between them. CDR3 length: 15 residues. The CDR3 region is CASRPVLQTTYEQYF. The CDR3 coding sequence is TGCGCCAGCAGGCCCGTCTTACAGACAACCTACGAGCAGTACTTC.

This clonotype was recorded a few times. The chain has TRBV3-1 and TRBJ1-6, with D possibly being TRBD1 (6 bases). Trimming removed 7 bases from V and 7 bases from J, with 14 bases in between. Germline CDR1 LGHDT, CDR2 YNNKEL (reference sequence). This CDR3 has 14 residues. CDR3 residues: CASTPTGKNSPLHF. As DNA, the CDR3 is TGTGCCAGCACCCCTACAGGGAAGAATTCACCCCTCCACTTT.

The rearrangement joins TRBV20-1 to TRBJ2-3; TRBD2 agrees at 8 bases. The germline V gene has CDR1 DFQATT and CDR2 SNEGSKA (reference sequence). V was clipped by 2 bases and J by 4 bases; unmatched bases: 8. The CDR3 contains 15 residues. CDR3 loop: CSARNPGGVADTQYF. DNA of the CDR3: TGCAGTGCTAGAAACCCGGGGGGGGTCGCAGATACGCAGTATTTT.

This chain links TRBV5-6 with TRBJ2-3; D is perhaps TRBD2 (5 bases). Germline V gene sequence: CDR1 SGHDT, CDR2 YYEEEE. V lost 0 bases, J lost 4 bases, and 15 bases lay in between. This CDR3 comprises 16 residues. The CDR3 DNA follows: TGTGCCAGCAGCTTGGTGACTCTTGGGCGGGCAGATACGCAGTATTTT. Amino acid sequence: CASSLVTLGRADTQYF.

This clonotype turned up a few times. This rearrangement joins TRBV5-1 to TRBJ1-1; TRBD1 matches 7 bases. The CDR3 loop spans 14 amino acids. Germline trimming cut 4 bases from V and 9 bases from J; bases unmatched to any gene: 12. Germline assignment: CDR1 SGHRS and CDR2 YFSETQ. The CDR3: CASSETGTAAQAFF. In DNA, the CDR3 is TGCGCCAGCAGCGAGACCGGGACAGCAGCACAAGCTTTCTTT.

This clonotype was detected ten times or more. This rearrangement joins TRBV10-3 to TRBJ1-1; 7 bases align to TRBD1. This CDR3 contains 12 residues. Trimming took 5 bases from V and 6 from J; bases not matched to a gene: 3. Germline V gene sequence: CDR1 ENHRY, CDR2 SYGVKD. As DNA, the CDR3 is TGTGCCATCAGTCCGGGACAGCCTGAAGCTTTCTTT. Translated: CAISPGQPEAFF.

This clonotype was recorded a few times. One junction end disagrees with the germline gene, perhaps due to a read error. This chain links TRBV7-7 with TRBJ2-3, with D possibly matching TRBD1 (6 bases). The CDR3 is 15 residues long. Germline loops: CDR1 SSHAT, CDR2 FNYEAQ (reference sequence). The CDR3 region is CASSLGGTFTDTQYF. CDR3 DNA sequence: TGTGCTAGCAGCTTAGGGGGTACCTTCACAGATACGCAGTATTTT.

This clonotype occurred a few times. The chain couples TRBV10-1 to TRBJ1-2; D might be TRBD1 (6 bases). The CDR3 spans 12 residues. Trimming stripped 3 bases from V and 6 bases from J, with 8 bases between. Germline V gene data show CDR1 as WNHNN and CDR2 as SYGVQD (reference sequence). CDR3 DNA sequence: TGCGCCAGCAGTGATGGGGGCCATGGCTACACCTTC. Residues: CASSDGGHGYTF.

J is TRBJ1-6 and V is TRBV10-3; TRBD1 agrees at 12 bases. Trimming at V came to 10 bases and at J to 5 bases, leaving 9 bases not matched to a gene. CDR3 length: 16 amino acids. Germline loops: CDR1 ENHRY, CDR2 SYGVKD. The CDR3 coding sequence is TGTGCCACCAAAGGGGGGACAGGGGGCAATAATTCACCCCTCCACTTT. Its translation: CATKGGTGGNNSPLHF.

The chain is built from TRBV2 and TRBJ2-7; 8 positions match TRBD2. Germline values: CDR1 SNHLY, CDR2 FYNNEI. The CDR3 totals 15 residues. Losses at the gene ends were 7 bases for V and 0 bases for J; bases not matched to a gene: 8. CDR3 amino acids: CASTPISGASYEQYF. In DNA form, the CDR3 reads TGTGCCAGCACCCCGATTAGCGGGGCCTCCTACGAGCAGTACTTC. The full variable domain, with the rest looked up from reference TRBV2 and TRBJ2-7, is EPEVTQTPSHQVTQMGQEVILRCVPISNHLYFYWYRQILGQKVEFLVSFYNNEISEKSEIFDDQFSVERPDGSNFTLKIRSTKLEDSAMYFCASTPISGASYEQYFGPGTRLTVT.

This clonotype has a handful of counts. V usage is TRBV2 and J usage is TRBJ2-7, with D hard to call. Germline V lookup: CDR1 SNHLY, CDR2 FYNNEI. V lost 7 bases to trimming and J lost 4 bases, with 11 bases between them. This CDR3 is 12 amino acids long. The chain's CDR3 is CASTYTVYEQYF. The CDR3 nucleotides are TGTGCCAGCACCTACACAGTATACGAGCAGTACTTC.

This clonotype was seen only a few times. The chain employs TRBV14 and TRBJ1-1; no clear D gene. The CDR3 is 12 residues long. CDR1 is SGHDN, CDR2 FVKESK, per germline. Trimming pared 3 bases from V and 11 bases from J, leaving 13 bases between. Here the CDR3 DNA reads TGTGCCAGCAGCCACGAACATCCCGATGCTTTCTTT. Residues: CASSHEHPDAFF. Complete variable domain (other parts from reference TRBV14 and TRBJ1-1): EAGVTQFPSHSVIEKGQTVTLRCDPISGHDNLYWYRRVMGKEIKFLLHFVKESKQDESGMPNNRFLAERTGGTYSTLKVQPAELEDSGVYFCASSHEHPDAFFGQGTRLTVV.

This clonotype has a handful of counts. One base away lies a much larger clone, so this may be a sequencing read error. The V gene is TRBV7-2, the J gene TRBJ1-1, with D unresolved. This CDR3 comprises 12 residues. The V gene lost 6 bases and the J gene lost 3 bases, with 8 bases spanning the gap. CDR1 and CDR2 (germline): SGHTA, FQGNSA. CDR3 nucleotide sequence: TGTGCCAGCAGGAGGCAGGACACTGAAGCTTTCTTT. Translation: CASRRQDTEAFF.

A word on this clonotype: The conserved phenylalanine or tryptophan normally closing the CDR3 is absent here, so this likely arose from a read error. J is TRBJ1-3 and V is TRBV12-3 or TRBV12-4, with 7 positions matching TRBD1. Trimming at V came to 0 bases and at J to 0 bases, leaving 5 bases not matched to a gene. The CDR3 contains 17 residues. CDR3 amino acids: CASSLARGQSSGNTIYL. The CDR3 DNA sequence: TGTGCCAGCAGTTTAGCACGGGGACAGAGCTCTGGAAACACCATATATCTT.

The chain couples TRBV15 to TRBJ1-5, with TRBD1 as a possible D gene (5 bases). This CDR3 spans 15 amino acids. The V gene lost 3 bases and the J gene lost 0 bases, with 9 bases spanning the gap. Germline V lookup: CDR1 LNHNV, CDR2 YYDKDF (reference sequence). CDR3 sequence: CATSREGHSNQPQHF. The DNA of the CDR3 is TGTGCCACCAGCAGGGAGGGGCATAGCAATCAGCCCCAGCATTTT.

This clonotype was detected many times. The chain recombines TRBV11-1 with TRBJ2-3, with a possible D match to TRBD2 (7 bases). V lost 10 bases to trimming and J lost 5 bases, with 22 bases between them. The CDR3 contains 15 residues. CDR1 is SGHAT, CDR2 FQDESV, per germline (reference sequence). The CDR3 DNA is TGTGCCAACGAACCAACCTGGGGGGGCGGAGATACGCAGTATTTT. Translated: CANEPTWGGGDTQYF. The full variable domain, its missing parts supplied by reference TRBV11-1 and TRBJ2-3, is EAEVAQSPRYKITEKSQAVAFWCDPISGHATLYWYRQILGQGPELLVQFQDESVVDDSQLPKDRFSAERLKGVDSTLKIQPAELGDSAMYLCANEPTWGGGDTQYFGPGTRLTVL.

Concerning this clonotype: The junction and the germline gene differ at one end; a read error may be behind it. In DNA, the CDR3 is TGTGCCAGCAGTTCTAACCCGGACCTCCCAAAACTGTTTTTT. It encodes CASSSNPDLPKLFF. The gene calls are TRBV10-3 and TRBJ1-4; D not certain. CDR1 is ENHRY, CDR2 SYGVKD, per germline. The CDR3 covers 14 residues.

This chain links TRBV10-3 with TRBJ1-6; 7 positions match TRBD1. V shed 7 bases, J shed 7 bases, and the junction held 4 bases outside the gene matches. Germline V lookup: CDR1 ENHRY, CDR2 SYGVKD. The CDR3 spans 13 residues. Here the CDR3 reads CAITGQPNSPLHF. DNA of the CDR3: TGTGCCATCACGGGACAGCCAAATTCACCCCTCCACTTT.

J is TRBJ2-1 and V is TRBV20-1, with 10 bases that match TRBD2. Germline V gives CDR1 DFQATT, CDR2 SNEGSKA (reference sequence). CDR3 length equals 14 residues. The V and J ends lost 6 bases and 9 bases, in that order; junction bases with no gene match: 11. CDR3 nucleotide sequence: TGCAGTGCCACCGGGTCTAGCGGGAGTTCTGAGCAGTTCTTC. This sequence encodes CSATGSSGSSEQFF.